This T cell receptor (beta chain) comes out of a study of CD8+ T cells in alopecia areata. The study's findings and limits: Compared with normal scalp, lesional scalp had higher clonality and more expanded CD8+ clones.

RNA was extracted and reverse transcribed into cDNA as the sequencing template. Profiling relied on immunoSEQ multiplex PCR, and the TCRdb table lists in-frame clones only, not all of them. The sample was found to contain 5,000 to 7,000 clones, and every one recurs. It was with CD4, CD8alpha, NKG2D, NKG2ACE and other markers that pooled cutaneous lymph node cells were sorted. Only a few counts were recorded for this clone. Its antigen is not identified. The gene names here belong to mouse. The observed sequence ends 4 residues before the CDR3 terminus, with the missing tail filled in from the germline J gene. Germline trimming cut 0 bases from V and 6 bases from J; bases unmatched to any gene: 8. Germline CDR1 is LGHNA and CDR2 is YNLKQL (reference sequence). The CDR3 length is 17 residues.

The specimen was CD8+ T cells sorted from a lymph node. This chain joins TRBV5 and TRBJ2-1; 10 nucleotides line up with TRBD2. The clonotype originates from a C3H/HeJ mouse with alopecia areata. As its MHC haplotype, the strain has H2-k. CDR3 residues: CASSQEKGLGGLAEQFF. CDR3 bases read: TGTGCCAGCAGCCAAGAGAAGGGGCTGGGGGGGCTTGCT.